This TCR beta chain was documented in a study of metastatic and nonmetastatic thyroid tumors. Study background: Malignant thyroid and benign thyroid patients provided blood and tumor or nodule tissue whose repertoires were compared. General study findings and limits: A significant increase in TCR beta diversity was reportedly seen in malignant thyroid tumors relative to benign nodules, in blood and tumor.

In the study's own analysis: The authors used CDR3 differences across clinicopathological groups to build a distant-metastasis classifier for papillary thyroid cancer. TCRdb re-analyzed the PCR reads through MiXCR. The V and J calls and clone size come from TCRdb's table, not from the authors' own analysis. The table has 15,000 to 18,000 clones, around 20% seen once. Every patient underwent thyroid surgery untreated. CDR3 length: 16 amino acids. The V and J ends lost 7 bases and 3 bases respectively, with 21 bases between them. The germline V gene has CDR1 SGHAT and CDR2 FQDESV (reference sequence). This clone was counted a single time. The antigen is not known.

This TCR derives from a female donor with papillary thyroid cancer or a benign thyroid nodule (not recorded which). Some clones in this sample may be carry-over from other donors' samples. Specimen: tumor tissue. J is TRBJ1-2 and V is TRBV11-1, with a weak D call TRBD1 (5 bases). CDR3 amino acids: CASIQRQRMYDYGYTF. CDR3 bases: TGTGCCAGCATCCAGAGACAGCGAATGTACGACTATGGCTACACCTTC.